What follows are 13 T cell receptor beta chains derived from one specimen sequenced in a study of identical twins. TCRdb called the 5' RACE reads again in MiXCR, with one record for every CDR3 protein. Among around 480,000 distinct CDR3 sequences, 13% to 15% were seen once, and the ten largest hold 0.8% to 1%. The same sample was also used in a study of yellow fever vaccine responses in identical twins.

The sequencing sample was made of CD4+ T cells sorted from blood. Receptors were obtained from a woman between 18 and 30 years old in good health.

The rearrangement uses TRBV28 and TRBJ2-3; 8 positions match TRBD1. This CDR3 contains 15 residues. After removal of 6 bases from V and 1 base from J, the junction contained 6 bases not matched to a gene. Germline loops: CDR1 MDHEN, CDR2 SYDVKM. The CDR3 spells CASSSGGGGTDTQYF. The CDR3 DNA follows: TGTGCCAGCAGCTCAGGGGGCGGTGGCACAGATACGCAGTATTTT.

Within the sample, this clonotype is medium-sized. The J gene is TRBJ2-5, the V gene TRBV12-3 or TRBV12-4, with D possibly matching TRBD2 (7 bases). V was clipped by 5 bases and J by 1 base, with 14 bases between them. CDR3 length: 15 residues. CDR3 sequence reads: CASSRTGGTQETQYF. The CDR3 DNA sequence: TGTGCCAGCAGTCGAACGGGGGGCACCCAAGAGACCCAGTACTTC.

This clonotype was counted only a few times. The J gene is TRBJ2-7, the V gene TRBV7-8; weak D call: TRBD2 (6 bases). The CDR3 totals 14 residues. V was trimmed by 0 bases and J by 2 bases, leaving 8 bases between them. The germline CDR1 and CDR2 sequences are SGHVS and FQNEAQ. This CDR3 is CASSLADYPYEQYF. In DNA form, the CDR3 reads TGTGCCAGCAGCTTAGCGGACTACCCCTACGAGCAGTACTTC. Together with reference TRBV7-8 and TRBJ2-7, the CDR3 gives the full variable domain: GAGVSQSPRYKVAKRGQDVALRCDPISGHVSLFWYQQALGQGPEFLTYFQNEAQLDKSGLPSDRFFAERPEGSVSTLKIQRTQQEDSAVYLCASSLADYPYEQYFGPGTRLTVT.

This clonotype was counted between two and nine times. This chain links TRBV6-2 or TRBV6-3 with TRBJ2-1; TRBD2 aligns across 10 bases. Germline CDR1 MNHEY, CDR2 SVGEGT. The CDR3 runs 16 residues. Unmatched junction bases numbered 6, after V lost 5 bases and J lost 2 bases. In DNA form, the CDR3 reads TGTGCCAGCAGTGGATCTAGCGGGAGCGCCTACAATGAGCAGTTCTTC. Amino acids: CASSGSSGSAYNEQFF.

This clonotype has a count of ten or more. The CDR3 DNA sequence: TGCAGTGCTAGAGGGGTGCGGAAAATCCAAGAGACCCAGTACTTC. Its translation: CSARGVRKIQETQYF. This chain connects TRBV20-1 to TRBJ2-5; D gene unclear. Germline V gives CDR1 DFQATT, CDR2 SNEGSKA (reference sequence). This CDR3 has 15 residues. V was trimmed by 1 base and J by 1 base, leaving 13 bases between them.

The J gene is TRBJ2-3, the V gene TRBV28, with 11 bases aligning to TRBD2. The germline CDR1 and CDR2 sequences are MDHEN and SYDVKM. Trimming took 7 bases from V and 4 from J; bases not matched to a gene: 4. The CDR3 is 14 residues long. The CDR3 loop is CASTIAGGPDTQYF. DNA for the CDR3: TGTGCCAGCACCATAGCGGGAGGGCCAGATACGCAGTATTTT.

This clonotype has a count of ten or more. CDR3 amino acids: CASIRGLAGGDNEQFF. The CDR3 region has the DNA TGCGCCAGCATAAGGGGACTAGCTGGCGGAGATAATGAGCAGTTCTTC. The V call is TRBV10-2, the J call TRBJ2-1, with 9 nucleotides matching TRBD2. The CDR3 runs to 16 residues. Germline values: CDR1 WSHSY, CDR2 SAAADI. J gave up 7 bases and V 7 bases, and 14 bases lay outside the gene matches.

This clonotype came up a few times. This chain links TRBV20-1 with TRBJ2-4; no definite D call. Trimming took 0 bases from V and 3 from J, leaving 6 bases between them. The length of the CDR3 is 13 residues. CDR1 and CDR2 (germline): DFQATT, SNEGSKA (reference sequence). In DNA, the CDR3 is TGCAGTGCTAGAGAAGTGGGCAAAAACATTCAGTACTTC. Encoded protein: CSAREVGKNIQYF.

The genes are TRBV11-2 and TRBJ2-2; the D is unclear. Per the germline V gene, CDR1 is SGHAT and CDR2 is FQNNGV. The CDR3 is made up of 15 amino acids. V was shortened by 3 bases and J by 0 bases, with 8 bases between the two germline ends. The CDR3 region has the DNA TGTGCCAGCAGCTTCTTGGGCCCGAACACCGGGGAGCTGTTTTTT. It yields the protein CASSFLGPNTGELFF.

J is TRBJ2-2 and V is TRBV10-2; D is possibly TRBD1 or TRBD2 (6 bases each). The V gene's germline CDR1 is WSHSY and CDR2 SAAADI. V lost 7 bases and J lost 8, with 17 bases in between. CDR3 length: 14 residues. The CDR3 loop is CASTGGTMSGELFF. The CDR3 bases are TGCGCCAGCACCGGGGGCACCATGTCTGGGGAGCTGTTTTTT.

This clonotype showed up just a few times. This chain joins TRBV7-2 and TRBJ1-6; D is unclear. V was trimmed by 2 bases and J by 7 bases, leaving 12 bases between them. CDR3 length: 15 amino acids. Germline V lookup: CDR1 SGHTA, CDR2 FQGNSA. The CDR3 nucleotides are TGTGCCAGCAGCTTACAACGGGGAGGCAATTCACCCCTCCACTTT. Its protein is CASSLQRGGNSPLHF. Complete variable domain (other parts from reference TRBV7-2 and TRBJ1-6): GAGVSQSPSNKVTEKGKDVELRCDPISGHTALYWYRQSLGQGLEFLIYFQGNSAPDKSGLPSDRFSAERTGGSVSTLTIQRTQQEDSAVYLCASSLQRGGNSPLHFGNGTRLTVT.

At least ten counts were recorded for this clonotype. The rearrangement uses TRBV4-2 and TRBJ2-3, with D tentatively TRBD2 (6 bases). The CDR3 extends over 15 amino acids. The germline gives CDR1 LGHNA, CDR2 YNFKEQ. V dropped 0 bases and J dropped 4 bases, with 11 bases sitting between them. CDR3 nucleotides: TGTGCCAGCAGCCAAGATCTGGGGGGTTCAGATACGCAGTATTTT. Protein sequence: CASSQDLGGSDTQYF.

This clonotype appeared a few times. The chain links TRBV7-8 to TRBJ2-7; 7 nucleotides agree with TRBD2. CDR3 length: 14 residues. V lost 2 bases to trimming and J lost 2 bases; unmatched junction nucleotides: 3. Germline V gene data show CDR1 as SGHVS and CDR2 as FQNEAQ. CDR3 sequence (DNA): TGTGCCAGCAGCTTACAGGGAGGGCCCTACGAGCAGTACTTC. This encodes CASSLQGGPYEQYF.